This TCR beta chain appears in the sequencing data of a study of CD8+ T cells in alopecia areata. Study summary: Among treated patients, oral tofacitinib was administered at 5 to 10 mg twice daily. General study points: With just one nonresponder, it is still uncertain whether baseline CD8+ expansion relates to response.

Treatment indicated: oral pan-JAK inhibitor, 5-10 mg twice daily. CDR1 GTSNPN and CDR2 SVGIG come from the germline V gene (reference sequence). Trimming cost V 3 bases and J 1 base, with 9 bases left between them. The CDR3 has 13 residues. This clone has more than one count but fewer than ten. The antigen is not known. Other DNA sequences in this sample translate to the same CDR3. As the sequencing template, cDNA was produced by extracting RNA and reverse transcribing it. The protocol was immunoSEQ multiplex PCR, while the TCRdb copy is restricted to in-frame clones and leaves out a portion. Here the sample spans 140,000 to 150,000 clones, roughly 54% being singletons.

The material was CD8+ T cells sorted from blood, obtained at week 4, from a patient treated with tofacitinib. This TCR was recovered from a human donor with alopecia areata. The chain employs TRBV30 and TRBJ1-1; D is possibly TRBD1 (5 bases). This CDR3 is CAWSPTGNTEAFF. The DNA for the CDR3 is TGTGCCTGGAGCCCCACAGGGAACACTGAAGCTTTCTTT.